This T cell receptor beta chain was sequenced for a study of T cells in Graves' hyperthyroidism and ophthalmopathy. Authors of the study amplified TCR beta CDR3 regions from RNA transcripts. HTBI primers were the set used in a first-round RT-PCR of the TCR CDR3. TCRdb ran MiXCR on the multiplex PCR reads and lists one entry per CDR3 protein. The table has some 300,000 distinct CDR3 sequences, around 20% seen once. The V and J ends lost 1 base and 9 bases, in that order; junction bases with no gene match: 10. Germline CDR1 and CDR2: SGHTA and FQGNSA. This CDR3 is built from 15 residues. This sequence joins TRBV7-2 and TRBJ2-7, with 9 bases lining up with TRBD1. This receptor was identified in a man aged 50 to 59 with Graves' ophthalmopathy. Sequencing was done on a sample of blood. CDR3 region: CASSLVAGQGNGQYF. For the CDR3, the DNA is TGTGCCAGCAGCTTAGTTGCGGGACAGGGAAACGGGCAGTACTTC. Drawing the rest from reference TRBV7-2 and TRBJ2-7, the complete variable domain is GAGVSQSPSNKVTEKGKDVELRCDPISGHTALYWYRQSLGQGLEFLIYFQGNSAPDKSGLPSDRFSAERTGGSVSTLTIQRTQQEDSAVYLCASSLVAGQGNGQYFGPGTRLTVT.